The 16 T cell receptor beta chains in this list originate from one sample, sequenced in a study of T cell changes during pregnancy in multiple sclerosis. Clones were sequenced by immunoSEQ multiplex PCR, and TCRdb holds only the in-frame ones, with some missing. The data show about 36,000 clones, with 75% to 90% seen just once and about 11% held by the top ten. The material sequenced was CD8+ T cells from peripheral blood mononuclear cells, taken in the third trimester of pregnancy. The origin of the receptors is a female donor with multiple sclerosis, enrolled in a pregnancy study.

The V gene is TRBV19, the J gene TRBJ2-7, with 8 bases that match TRBD1. This CDR3 is 15 amino acids long. With 8 bases clipped from V and 4 bases from J, the junction kept 13 bases outside the gene matches. Germline values: CDR1 LNHDA, CDR2 SQIVND (reference sequence). CDR3 in amino acids: CASGPQGAVLYEQYF. CDR3 DNA sequence: TGTGCCAGTGGCCCTCAGGGGGCAGTTTTGTACGAGCAGTACTTC.

The chain links TRBV10-1 to TRBJ1-1, with a tentative D call TRBD1 (5 bases). V was cut by 3 bases and J by 8 bases, with 13 bases left in between. The CDR3 extends over 13 amino acids. Germline values: CDR1 WNHNN, CDR2 SYGVQD (reference sequence). The chain's CDR3 is CASSEQVLLEAFF. In DNA, the CDR3 is TGCGCCAGCAGTGAACAGGTCCTACTGGAAGCTTTCTTT.

V gene TRBV6-5 combines with J gene TRBJ2-7, with a possible D match to TRBD2 (5 bases). The CDR3 is 15 amino acids. Trimming shortened V by 3 bases and J by 3 bases, and 15 bases separated the two germline ends. CDR1 and CDR2 (germline): MNHEY, SVGAGI. Here the CDR3 reads CASSYSPGNLYEQYF. The CDR3 DNA sequence: TGTGCCAGCAGTTATTCCCCCGGGAACCTCTACGAGCAGTACTTC.

This chain links TRBV19 with TRBJ1-1; possibly TRBD1 for D (6 bases). The CDR3 spans 14 residues. Trimming shortened V by 3 bases and J by 7 bases, and 15 bases separated the two germline ends. Germline CDR1 LNHDA, CDR2 SQIVND (reference sequence). CDR3 DNA sequence: TGTGCCAGTAGTATCGCCCCCACAGGGTTTGAAGCTTTCTTT. Translation: CASSIAPTGFEAFF.

This clone appeared once. This chain connects TRBV7-9 to TRBJ2-1; TRBD2 aligns across 11 bases. The trim removed 5 bases at V and 4 bases at J, leaving 4 bases unmatched. CDR3 length: 15 amino acids. Looked up from germline, CDR1 is SEHNR and CDR2 is FQNEAQ (reference sequence). The CDR3 nucleotides read TGTGCCAGCAGCGTGACTAGCGGGGAGTACAATGAGCAGTTCTTC. It is translated as CASSVTSGEYNEQFF. The full variable domain, with the rest looked up from reference TRBV7-9 and TRBJ2-1, is DTGVSQNPRHKITKRGQNVTFRCDPISEHNRLYWYRQTLGQGPEFLTYFQNEAQLEKSRLLSDRFSAERPKGSFSTLEIQRTEQGDSAMYLCASSVTSGEYNEQFFGPGTRLTVL.

V usage is TRBV10-1 and J usage is TRBJ2-1; possibly TRBD1 for D (5 bases). This CDR3 contains 14 residues. Germline CDR1 is WNHNN and CDR2 is SYGVQD (reference sequence). V was clipped by 6 bases and J by 5 bases, with 14 bases between them. CDR3 protein: CASSPGPRNNEQFF. The CDR3 DNA reads TGCGCCAGCAGCCCAGGGCCCCGAAACAATGAGCAGTTCTTC.

In its sample, this clone was seen once. This chain connects TRBV4-1 to TRBJ2-2; D might be TRBD1 (6 bases). The length of the CDR3 is 17 residues. V was shortened by 1 base and J by 0 bases, with 12 bases between the two germline ends. Germline V lookup: CDR1 MGHRA, CDR2 YSYEKL. The CDR3 here is CASSQGWDISNTGELFF. CDR3 DNA: TGCGCCAGCAGCCAAGGTTGGGACATTTCGAACACCGGGGAGCTGTTTTTT.

On this clone itself: Other DNA sequences in the sample encode the same CDR3. This chain connects TRBV4-2 to TRBJ1-4; the D is unclear. This CDR3 spans 12 amino acids. Trimming took off 4 bases at V and 8 bases at J, with 8 bases between the two ends. Germline loops: CDR1 LGHNA, CDR2 YNFKEQ. The CDR3 DNA follows: TGTGCCAGCAGCCCCCTCGGGGAAAAACTGTTTTTT. This translates into CASSPLGEKLFF.

The V and J genes are TRBV4-2 and TRBJ2-1; 11 bases map to TRBD2. V gave up 1 base and J gave up 10 bases; unmatched junction bases: 6. Germline V CDR1 and CDR2: LGHNA, YNFKEQ. CDR3 size: 15 residues. The CDR3 protein is CASSQGGLAAREQFF. CDR3 sequence (DNA): TGTGCCAGCAGCCAAGGGGGACTAGCGGCGCGCGAGCAGTTCTTC.

This chain connects TRBV4-1 to TRBJ1-2; maybe TRBD1 (5 bases). The germline V gene encodes CDR1 MGHRA and CDR2 YSYEKL. With 3 bases removed from V and 5 bases from J, the gap between germline ends came to 22 bases. The CDR3 runs to 17 residues. The CDR3 here is CASSQEPPGSVPYGYTF. The CDR3, as DNA: TGCGCCAGCAGCCAGGAGCCTCCAGGGTCCGTCCCTTATGGCTACACCTTC.

Concerning this clone: One junction end disagrees with the germline gene, perhaps due to a read error. CDR3 coding DNA: TGTGCCAGCAGTTTTACGGGGGTCTCCCACAATGAGCAGTTCTTC. Its protein is CASSFTGVSHNEQFF. V usage is TRBV27 and J usage is TRBJ2-1; tentative D call: TRBD2 (6 bases). The CDR3 covers 15 residues. CDR1 is MNHEY and CDR2 is SMNVEV in the germline V gene (reference sequence).

The chain uses TRBV29-1 and TRBJ1-1; no clear D gene. The germline gives CDR1 SQVTM, CDR2 ANQGSEA. The CDR3 loop spans 16 amino acids. V shed 5 bases and J shed 1 base, with 20 bases lying between them. The CDR3 DNA reads as TGCAGCGTTCGTCCCACTATCTCGTTGGGGAACACTGAAGCTTTCTTT. As protein: CSVRPTISLGNTEAFF. The full variable domain, rest sourced from reference TRBV29-1 and TRBJ1-1, is SAVISQKPSRDICQRGTSLTIQCQVDSQVTMMFWYRQQPGQSLTLIATANQGSEATYESGFVIDKFPISRPNLTFSTLTVSNMSPEDSSIYLCSVRPTISLGNTEAFFGQGTRLTVV.

This clone is a singleton in its sample. The V gene is TRBV4-2, the J gene TRBJ2-1, with 12 bases fitting TRBD2. Trimming took 1 base from V and 1 from J; bases not matched to a gene: 5. Germline CDR1 and CDR2: LGHNA and YNFKEQ. This CDR3 has 18 amino acids. The CDR3, as DNA: TGTGCCAGCAGCCAAGGGACTAGCGGGGATCGTTCCTACAATGAGCAGTTCTTC. Residues: CASSQGTSGDRSYNEQFF.

This clone was seen more than once but under ten times. The rearrangement uses TRBV7-9 and TRBJ2-7, with a weak D call TRBD1 (5 bases). V was cut by 2 bases and J by 2 bases, with 16 bases left in between. In germline, CDR1 is SEHNR, CDR2 FQNEAQ (reference sequence). This CDR3 is 16 amino acids long. The CDR3 sequence: CASSLLQGGPTYEQYF. Written as DNA, the CDR3 is TGTGCCAGCAGCTTACTGCAGGGCGGACCAACCTACGAGCAGTACTTC.

The J gene is TRBJ1-2, the V gene TRBV1. TRBV1 is labeled a pseudogene. The CDR3 extends over 17 amino acids. The CDR3 sequence: CTSSQDGSLEGLYGYTF. CDR3 nucleotide sequence: TGCACCAGCAGCCAAGACGGGAGTTTAGAGGGGCTCTATGGCTACACCTTC.

DNA for the CDR3: TGTGCCAGCAGCTCCGCGGACCGCGGGGGCACTGAAGCTTTCTTT. It is translated as CASSSADRGGTEAFF. V is TRBV7-9 and J is TRBJ1-1; tentatively, D is TRBD1 (5 bases). Trimming took 4 bases from V and 4 from J, leaving 16 bases between them. The CDR3 totals 15 residues. CDR1 SEHNR and CDR2 FQNEAQ come from the germline V gene (reference sequence).